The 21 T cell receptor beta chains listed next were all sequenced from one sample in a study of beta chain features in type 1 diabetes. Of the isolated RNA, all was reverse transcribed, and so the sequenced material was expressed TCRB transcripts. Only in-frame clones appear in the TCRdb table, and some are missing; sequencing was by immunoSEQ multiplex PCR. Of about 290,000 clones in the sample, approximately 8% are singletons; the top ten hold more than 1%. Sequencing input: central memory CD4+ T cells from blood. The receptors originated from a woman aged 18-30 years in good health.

CDR3 sequence: CASRRQSTEAFF. CDR3 sequence (DNA): TGTGCCAGCAGAAGACAGAGTACTGAAGCTTTCTTT. This chain connects TRBV6-1 to TRBJ1-1, with a possible D match to TRBD1 (5 bases). In germline, CDR1 is MNHNS, CDR2 SASEGT. V lost 6 bases and J lost 5, with 10 bases in between. The CDR3 spans 12 residues.

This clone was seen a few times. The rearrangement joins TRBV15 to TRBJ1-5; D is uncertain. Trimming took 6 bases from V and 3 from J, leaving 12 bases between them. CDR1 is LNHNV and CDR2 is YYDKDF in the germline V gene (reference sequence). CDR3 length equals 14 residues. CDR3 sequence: CATRGRIHNQPQHF. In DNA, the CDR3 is TGTGCCACCAGGGGTCGGATCCACAATCAGCCCCAGCATTTT.

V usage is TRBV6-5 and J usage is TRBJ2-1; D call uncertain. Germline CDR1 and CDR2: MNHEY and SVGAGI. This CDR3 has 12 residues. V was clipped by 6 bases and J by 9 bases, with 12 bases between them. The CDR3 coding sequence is TGTGCCAGCAGGGAATCTTTGGGTGAGCAGTTCTTC. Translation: CASRESLGEQFF.

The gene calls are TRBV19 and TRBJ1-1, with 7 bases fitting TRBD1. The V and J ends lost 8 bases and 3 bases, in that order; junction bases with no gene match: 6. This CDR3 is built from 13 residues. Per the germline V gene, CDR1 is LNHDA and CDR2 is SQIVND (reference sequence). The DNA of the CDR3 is TGTGCCAGTCTGGACAGGTCCGACACTGAAGCTTTCTTT. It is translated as CASLDRSDTEAFF.

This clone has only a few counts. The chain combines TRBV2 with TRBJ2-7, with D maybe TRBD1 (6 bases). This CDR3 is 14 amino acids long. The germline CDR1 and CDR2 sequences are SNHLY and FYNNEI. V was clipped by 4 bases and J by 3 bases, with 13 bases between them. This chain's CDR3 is CASSVRGQIYEQYF. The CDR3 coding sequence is TGTGCCAGCAGTGTACGCGGACAGATCTACGAGCAGTACTTC. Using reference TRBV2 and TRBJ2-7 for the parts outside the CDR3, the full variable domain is EPEVTQTPSHQVTQMGQEVILRCVPISNHLYFYWYRQILGQKVEFLVSFYNNEISEKSEIFDDQFSVERPDGSNFTLKIRSTKLEDSAMYFCASSVRGQIYEQYFGPGTRLTVT.

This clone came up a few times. The DNA of the CDR3 is TGCGCCAGCAGCGAGGGACTAGCGTTAGATACGCAGTATTTT. Translating gives CASSEGLALDTQYF. This rearrangement joins TRBV5-1 to TRBJ2-3, with 10 bases aligning to TRBD2. Per germline, CDR1 SGHRS and CDR2 YFSETQ. After removal of 4 bases from V and 5 bases from J, the junction contained 4 bases not matched to a gene. This CDR3 is built from 14 residues.

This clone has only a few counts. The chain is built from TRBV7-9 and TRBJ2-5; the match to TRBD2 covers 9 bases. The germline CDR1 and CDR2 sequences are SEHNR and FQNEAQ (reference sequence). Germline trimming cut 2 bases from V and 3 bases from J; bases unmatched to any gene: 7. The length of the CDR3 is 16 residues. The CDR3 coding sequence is TGTGCCAGCAGCTTAATCGGCGCTAGCGGGAAAGAGACCCAGTACTTC. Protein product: CASSLIGASGKETQYF. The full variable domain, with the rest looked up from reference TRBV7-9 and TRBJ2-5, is DTGVSQNPRHKITKRGQNVTFRCDPISEHNRLYWYRQTLGQGPEFLTYFQNEAQLEKSRLLSDRFSAERPKGSFSTLEIQRTEQGDSAMYLCASSLIGASGKETQYFGPGTRLLVL.

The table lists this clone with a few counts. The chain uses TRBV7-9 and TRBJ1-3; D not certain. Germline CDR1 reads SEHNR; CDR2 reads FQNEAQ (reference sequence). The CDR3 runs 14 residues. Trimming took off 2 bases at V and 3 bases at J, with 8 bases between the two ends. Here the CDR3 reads CASSLSPYGNTIYF. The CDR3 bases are TGTGCCAGCAGCTTATCCCCATATGGAAACACCATATATTTT.

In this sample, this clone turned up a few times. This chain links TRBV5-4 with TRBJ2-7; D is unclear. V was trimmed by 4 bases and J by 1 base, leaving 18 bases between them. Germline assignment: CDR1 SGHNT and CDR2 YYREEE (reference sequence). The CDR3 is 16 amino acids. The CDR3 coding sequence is TGTGCCAGCAGCCGGAGTTCTAGTCCTATATCCTACGAGCAGTACTTC. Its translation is CASSRSSSPISYEQYF.

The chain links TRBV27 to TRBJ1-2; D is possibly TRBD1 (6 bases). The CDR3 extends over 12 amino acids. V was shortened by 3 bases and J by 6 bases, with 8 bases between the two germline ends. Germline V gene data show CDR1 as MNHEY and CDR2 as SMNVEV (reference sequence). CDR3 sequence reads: CASSFGQNGYTF. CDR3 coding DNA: TGTGCCAGCAGTTTTGGACAGAATGGCTACACCTTC.

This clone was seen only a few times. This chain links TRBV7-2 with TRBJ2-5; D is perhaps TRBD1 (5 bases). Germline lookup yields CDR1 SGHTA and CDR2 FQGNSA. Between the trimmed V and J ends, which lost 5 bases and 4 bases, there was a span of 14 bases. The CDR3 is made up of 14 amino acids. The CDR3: CASSTQGRSETQYF. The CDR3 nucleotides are TGTGCCAGCAGCACTCAGGGTCGATCAGAGACCCAGTACTTC.

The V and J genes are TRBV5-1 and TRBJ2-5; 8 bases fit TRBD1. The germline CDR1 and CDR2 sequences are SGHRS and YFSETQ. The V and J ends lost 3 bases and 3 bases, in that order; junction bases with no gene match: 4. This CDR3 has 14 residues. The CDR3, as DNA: TGCGCCAGCAGCTCTCAGACAGGGGAAGAGACCCAGTACTTC. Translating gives CASSSQTGEETQYF.

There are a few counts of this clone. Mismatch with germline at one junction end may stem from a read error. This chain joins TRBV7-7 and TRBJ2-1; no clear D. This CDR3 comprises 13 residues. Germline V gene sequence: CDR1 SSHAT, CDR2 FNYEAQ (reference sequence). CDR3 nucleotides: TGTGCTAGCAGCCCCTCCCCGGCCAATGAGCAGTTCTTC. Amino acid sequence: CASSPSPANEQFF.

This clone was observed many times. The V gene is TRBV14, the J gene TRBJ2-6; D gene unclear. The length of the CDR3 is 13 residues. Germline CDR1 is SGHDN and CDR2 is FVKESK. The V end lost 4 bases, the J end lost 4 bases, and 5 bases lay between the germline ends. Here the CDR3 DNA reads TGTGCCAGCAGCCGGTCGGGGGCCAACGTCCTGACTTTC. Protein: CASSRSGANVLTF.

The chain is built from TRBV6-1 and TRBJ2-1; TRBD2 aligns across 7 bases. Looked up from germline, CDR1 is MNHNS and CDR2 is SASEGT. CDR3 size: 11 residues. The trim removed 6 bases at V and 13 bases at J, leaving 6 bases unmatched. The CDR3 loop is CASSPRDYQFF. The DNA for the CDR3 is TGTGCCAGCAGCCCCCGGGACTACCAGTTCTTC.

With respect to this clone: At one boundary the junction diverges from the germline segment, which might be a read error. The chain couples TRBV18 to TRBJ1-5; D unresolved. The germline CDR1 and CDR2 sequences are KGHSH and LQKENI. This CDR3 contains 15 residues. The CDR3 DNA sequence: TGTGCCAGCTCACCACTAGCGGTTAGCAGTCAGCCCCAGCATTTT. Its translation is CASSPLAVSSQPQHF. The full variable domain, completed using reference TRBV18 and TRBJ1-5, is NAGVMQNPRHLVRRRGQEARLRCSPMKGHSHVYWYRQLPEEGLKFMVYLQKENIIDESGMPKERFSAEFPKEGPSILRIQQVVRGDSAAYFCASSPLAVSSQPQHFGDGTRLSIL.

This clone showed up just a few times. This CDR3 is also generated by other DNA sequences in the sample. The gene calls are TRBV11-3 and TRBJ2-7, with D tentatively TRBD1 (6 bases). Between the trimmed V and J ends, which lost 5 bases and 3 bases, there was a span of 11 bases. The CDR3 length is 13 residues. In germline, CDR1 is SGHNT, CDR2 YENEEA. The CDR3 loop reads CASSPQGGYEQYF. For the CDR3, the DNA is TGTGCCAGCAGCCCACAGGGTGGCTACGAGCAGTACTTC.

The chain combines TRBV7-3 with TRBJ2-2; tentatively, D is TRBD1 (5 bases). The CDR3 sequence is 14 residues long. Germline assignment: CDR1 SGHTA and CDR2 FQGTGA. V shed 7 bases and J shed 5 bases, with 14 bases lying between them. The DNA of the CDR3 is TGTGCCAGCACCAGTGGTGGGGCGACCGGGGAGCTGTTTTTT. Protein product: CASTSGGATGELFF.

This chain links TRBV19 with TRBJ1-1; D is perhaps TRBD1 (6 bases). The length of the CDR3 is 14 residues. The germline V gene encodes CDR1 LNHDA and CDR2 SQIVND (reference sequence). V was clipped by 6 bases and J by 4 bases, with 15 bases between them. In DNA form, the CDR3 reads TGTGCCAGTAGGATGAACAGGGTTTTCACTGAAGCTTTCTTT. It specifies CASRMNRVFTEAFF.

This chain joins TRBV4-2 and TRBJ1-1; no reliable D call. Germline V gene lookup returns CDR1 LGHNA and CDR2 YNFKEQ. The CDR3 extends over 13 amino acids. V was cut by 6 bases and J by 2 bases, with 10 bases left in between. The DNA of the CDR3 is TGTGCCAGCAGGGACCAGCCCAACACTGAAGCTTTCTTT. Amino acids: CASRDQPNTEAFF.

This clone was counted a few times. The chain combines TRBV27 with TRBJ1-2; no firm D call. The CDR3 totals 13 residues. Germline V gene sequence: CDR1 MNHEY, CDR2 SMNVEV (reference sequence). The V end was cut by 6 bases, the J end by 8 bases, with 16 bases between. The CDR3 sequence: CASSPEVLRGYTF. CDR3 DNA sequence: TGTGCCAGCAGCCCAGAAGTCTTGCGCGGCTACACCTTC.